These 31 T cell receptor beta chains originate from one sample sequenced in a study of blood T cells in healthy people across ages. The second PCR ran about 6 to 11 cycles with a sample-barcoded 5' primer and J-beta primers. TCRdb reanalysed the 5' RACE reads using MiXCR and keeps one entry per CDR3 protein. The table shows some 760,000 distinct CDR3 sequences, with 20% to 25% occurring only once. These data were likewise used in another study, on T cells of mothers and their children.

The sequenced sample consisted of blood. The source is a boy younger than 18 in good health.

The V and J genes are TRBV6-6 and TRBJ1-3; no definite D call. Trimming pared 2 bases from V and 1 base from J, leaving 9 bases between. There are 15 residues in the CDR3. Germline V CDR1 and CDR2: MNHNY, SVGAGI (reference sequence). The CDR3 here is CASSYGSDSGNTIYF. CDR3 nucleotide sequence: TGTGCCAGCAGTTACGGGTCCGATTCTGGAAACACCATATATTTT.

V usage is TRBV10-3 and J usage is TRBJ2-3; 9 bases fit TRBD1. The CDR3 length is 16 residues. V shed 4 bases and J 1 base; nucleotides not matched to a gene: 6. Germline V gene sequence: CDR1 ENHRY, CDR2 SYGVKD. The CDR3: CAISVGTGSGTDTQYF. The CDR3 DNA reads TGTGCCATCAGTGTTGGGACAGGGTCTGGCACAGATACGCAGTATTTT.

This clonotype has more than one count but fewer than ten. The chain carries TRBV29-1 and TRBJ2-5; TRBD1 is a possible D gene (6 bases). Germline CDR1 reads SQVTM; CDR2 reads ANQGSEA. Between the trimmed V and J ends, which lost 7 bases and 1 base, there was a span of 10 bases. There are 12 residues in the CDR3. The CDR3, as DNA: TGCAGCGCTCGGGACACCCAAGAGACCCAGTACTTC. Translated: CSARDTQETQYF.

The genes are TRBV7-7 and TRBJ2-5; either TRBD1 or TRBD2 may supply D (5 bases each). The DNA end is a closer match to TRBJ2-1, so the J assignment may be wrong. Per germline, CDR1 SSHAT and CDR2 FNYEAQ (reference sequence). This CDR3 comprises 13 residues. The CDR3 loop is CAGSGNGGNEQFF. In DNA, the CDR3 is TGTGCTGGCAGCGGCAATGGGGGTAATGAGCAGTTCTTC.

This clonotype has at least ten counts. The CDR3, as DNA: TGTGCCAGCAGCCGATACACAGGGGTGGCAGATGAAAAACTGTTTTTT. Protein sequence: CASSRYTGVADEKLFF. The rearrangement uses TRBV3-1 and TRBJ1-4, with 7 bases matching TRBD1. CDR1 and CDR2 (germline): LGHDT, YNNKEL (reference sequence). The CDR3 is 16 residues long. The junction had 11 bases not matched to a gene; V was cut back by 4 bases and J by 6 bases.

This clonotype was seen more than once but under ten times. The chain uses TRBV14 and TRBJ2-5, with D perhaps matching TRBD1 or TRBD2 (6 bases each). Per the germline V gene, CDR1 is SGHDN and CDR2 is FVKESK. V lost 0 bases, J lost 7 bases, and 18 bases lay in between. The length of the CDR3 is 16 residues. The CDR3 bases are TGTGCCAGCAGCCAAGAAGGCGGGACACCCGGGGGGACCCAGTACTTC. Translated, it gives CASSQEGGTPGGTQYF.

This clonotype has just a few counts. The chain employs TRBV15 and TRBJ2-5; perhaps TRBD2 as D (5 bases). Trimming took off 9 bases at V and 1 base at J, with 12 bases between the two ends. The CDR3 contains 13 residues. The germline V gene encodes CDR1 LNHNV and CDR2 YYDKDF (reference sequence). The CDR3 region is CATKLDFQETQYF. As DNA, the CDR3 is TGTGCCACGAAACTAGACTTCCAAGAGACCCAGTACTTC.

V and J are TRBV7-2 and TRBJ1-5; 8 bases are a match to TRBD1. Losses at the gene ends were 5 bases for V and 0 bases for J; bases not matched to a gene: 9. This CDR3 contains 17 residues. Germline V gene sequence: CDR1 SGHTA, CDR2 FQGNSA. The CDR3 sequence is CASSATGGTDSNQPQHF. The CDR3 DNA sequence: TGTGCCAGCAGCGCAACAGGGGGGACCGATAGCAATCAGCCCCAGCATTTT.

This chain uses TRBV28 with TRBJ2-1, with D perhaps matching TRBD2 (5 bases). The germline V gene encodes CDR1 MDHEN and CDR2 SYDVKM. V was pared by 6 bases and J by 6 bases, with 15 bases between. CDR3 length equals 14 residues. The chain's CDR3 is CASSPRTGVNEQFF. CDR3 nucleotides: TGTGCCAGCAGCCCTAGGACCGGGGTCAATGAGCAGTTCTTC.

This chain connects TRBV12-3 or TRBV12-4 to TRBJ1-5, with 9 nucleotides matching TRBD1. V shed 5 bases and J 6 bases; nucleotides not matched to a gene: 14. This CDR3 comprises 17 residues. Here the CDR3 reads CASSVYGTGTGSQPQHF. Written as DNA, the CDR3 is TGTGCCAGCAGTGTTTATGGGACAGGGACTGGGAGTCAGCCCCAGCATTTT.

The chain carries TRBV11-3 and TRBJ1-2, with D hard to call. Germline V gene lookup returns CDR1 SGHNT and CDR2 YENEEA. The CDR3 spans 16 residues. The V end was cut by 0 bases, the J end by 0 bases, with 11 bases between. The CDR3: CASSLDRAGPNYGYTF. The DNA for the CDR3 is TGTGCCAGCAGCTTAGATCGGGCAGGCCCTAACTATGGCTACACCTTC. Combining the CDR3 with reference TRBV11-3 and TRBJ1-2 gives the whole variable domain EAGVVQSPRYKIIEKKQPVAFWCNPISGHNTLYWYLQNLGQGPELLIRYENEEAVDDSQLPKDRFSAERLKGVDSTLKIQPAELGDSAVYLCASSLDRAGPNYGYTFGSGTRLTVV.

The V and J genes are TRBV27 and TRBJ2-7, with 9 positions matching TRBD1. Unmatched junction bases numbered 6, after V lost 7 bases and J lost 5 bases. The length of the CDR3 is 13 residues. Germline-derived CDR1 and CDR2 are MNHEY and SMNVEV (reference sequence). The CDR3 region has the DNA TGTGCCAGCAACCCGACAGGGGGGCACGAGCAGTACTTC. It encodes CASNPTGGHEQYF.

The table lists this clonotype with a few counts. The rearrangement joins TRBV29-1 to TRBJ2-3; D ambiguous. The germline V gene encodes CDR1 SQVTM and CDR2 ANQGSEA. This CDR3 has 12 residues. The ends were cut back, 4 bases at V and 2 bases at J, with 7 bases in the middle. Written as DNA, the CDR3 is TGCAGCGTTGTTTGGGACACAGATACGCAGTATTTT. Residues: CSVVWDTDTQYF.

The rearrangement joins TRBV7-2 to TRBJ1-4, with D unclear. Germline lookup yields CDR1 SGHTA and CDR2 FQGNSA. The CDR3 covers 13 residues. Trimming left V 3 bases short and J 8 bases short, with 10 bases between. The CDR3 spells CASSLRGYEKLFF. The CDR3 DNA reads as TGTGCCAGCAGCTTGAGAGGGTACGAAAAACTGTTTTTT. The full variable domain, in which reference TRBV7-2 and TRBJ1-4 provide the parts outside the CDR3, is GAGVSQSPSNKVTEKGKDVELRCDPISGHTALYWYRQSLGQGLEFLIYFQGNSAPDKSGLPSDRFSAERTGGSVSTLTIQRTQQEDSAVYLCASSLRGYEKLFFGSGTQLSVL.

In this sample, this clonotype turned up a few times. The gene calls are TRBV20-1 and TRBJ1-4; D ambiguous. The CDR3 is 15 amino acids. Per the germline V gene, CDR1 is DFQATT and CDR2 is SNEGSKA (reference sequence). The CDR3 region has the DNA TGCAGCGCAAAGAATTATATCTCAGATAATGAAAAACTGTTTTTT. This sequence encodes CSAKNYISDNEKLFF.

This clonotype was recorded a few times. The J gene is TRBJ2-2, the V gene TRBV6-5, with TRBD1 matching 7 bases. The CDR3 contains 16 residues. Germline V gene data show CDR1 as MNHEY and CDR2 as SVGAGI. Germline trimming cut 0 bases from V and 1 base from J; bases unmatched to any gene: 2. The CDR3 loop reads CASSYSWTGNTGELFF. The DNA for the CDR3 is TGTGCCAGCAGTTACTCGTGGACAGGGAACACCGGGGAGCTGTTTTTT.

This chain connects TRBV12-3 or TRBV12-4 to TRBJ2-5; 12 bases fit TRBD2. V dropped 7 bases and J dropped 7; count of bases not matched to a gene: 13. This CDR3 spans 16 amino acids. The CDR3 here is CASTRRTSGGPGTQYF. The CDR3, as DNA: TGTGCCAGCACCAGGCGTACTAGCGGGGGGCCGGGGACCCAGTACTTC.

This clonotype was recorded a few times. The J gene is TRBJ2-7, the V gene TRBV2, with TRBD2 matching 7 bases. Per germline, CDR1 SNHLY and CDR2 FYNNEI. The CDR3 contains 13 residues. V dropped 9 bases and J dropped 5; count of bases not matched to a gene: 10. The CDR3 DNA follows: TGTGCCAGTCTAGCGGAGAGGGCCCACGAGCAGTACTTC. This sequence encodes CASLAERAHEQYF. Drawing the rest from reference TRBV2 and TRBJ2-7, the complete variable domain is EPEVTQTPSHQVTQMGQEVILRCVPISNHLYFYWYRQILGQKVEFLVSFYNNEISEKSEIFDDQFSVERPDGSNFTLKIRSTKLEDSAMYFCASLAERAHEQYFGPGTRLTVT.

This clonotype appeared a few times. The rearrangement joins TRBV20-1 to TRBJ2-4, with 8 positions matching TRBD1. V was clipped by 2 bases and J by 6 bases; unmatched bases: 12. The CDR3 covers 16 residues. Germline CDR1 reads DFQATT; CDR2 reads SNEGSKA (reference sequence). The DNA of the CDR3 is TGCAGTGCTAGAACTCAACAGGGGGAGTACTCAAACATTCAGTACTTC. Protein: CSARTQQGEYSNIQYF.

The chain carries TRBV7-2 and TRBJ2-3; 13 nucleotides match TRBD2. This CDR3 contains 17 residues. The V segment lost 5 bases and the J segment 0 bases; nucleotides outside the gene matches: 5. Germline values: CDR1 SGHTA, CDR2 FQGNSA. The CDR3 DNA is TGTGCCAGCAGCATAGGACTAGCGGGGGCCAGCACAGATACGCAGTATTTT. Translated: CASSIGLAGASTDTQYF.

The CDR3 protein is CASSTGRAGADTQYF. The CDR3 nucleotides read TGTGCCAGCAGTACAGGAAGAGCTGGCGCAGATACGCAGTATTTT. V and J are TRBV28 and TRBJ2-3; TRBD1 is a possible D gene (5 bases). Between the trimmed V and J ends, which lost 5 bases and 4 bases, there was a span of 16 bases. CDR3 size: 15 residues. CDR1 is MDHEN, CDR2 SYDVKM, per germline.

The chain combines TRBV7-4 with TRBJ1-4, with D hard to call. CDR3 length: 13 amino acids. The V gene lost 4 bases and the J gene lost 6 bases, with 9 bases spanning the gap. The V gene's germline CDR1 is SGHVT and CDR2 SQSDAQ. The CDR3 coding sequence is TGTGCCAGCAGCTCGGTGGGGTATGAAAAACTGTTTTTT. Translating gives CASSSVGYEKLFF.

This clonotype was seen repeatedly, ten times or more. The chain couples TRBV7-2 to TRBJ2-5; D tentatively fits TRBD1 or TRBD2 (5 bases each). Between the trimmed V and J ends, which lost 5 bases and 1 base, there was a span of 14 bases. The CDR3 contains 15 residues. In germline, CDR1 is SGHTA, CDR2 FQGNSA. This chain's CDR3 is CASSLGTKGQETQYF. The CDR3 DNA reads as TGTGCCAGCAGCCTCGGGACGAAAGGCCAAGAGACCCAGTACTTC.

On this clonotype: A much larger clone differs by one base, so this may be a read error. The J gene is TRBJ2-3, the V gene TRBV6-4, with D unclear. The V end was cut by 2 bases, the J end by 1 base, with 10 bases between. This CDR3 is built from 15 residues. Looked up from germline, CDR1 is MRHNA and CDR2 is SNTAGT. In nucleotides, the CDR3 is TGTGCCAGCAGTGACGGATTTGGCGGCACAGATACGCAGTATTTT. This encodes CASSDGFGGTDTQYF.

The chain is built from TRBV29-1 and TRBJ2-7, with 7 bases lining up with TRBD1. After removal of 6 bases from V and 1 base from J, the junction contained 9 bases not matched to a gene. The CDR3 totals 14 residues. Germline CDR1 SQVTM, CDR2 ANQGSEA. CDR3 loop: CSVETDRESYEQYF. The CDR3 region has the DNA TGCAGCGTGGAAACCGACAGGGAGTCCTACGAGCAGTACTTC.

A few counts support this clonotype. V gene TRBV6-2 or TRBV6-3 combines with J gene TRBJ2-1; 8 bases match TRBD2. After removal of 8 bases from V and 3 bases from J, the junction contained 3 bases not matched to a gene. The CDR3 is made up of 13 amino acids. Germline V lookup: CDR1 MNHEY, CDR2 SVGEGT. The DNA for the CDR3 is TGTGCCAGCGTAGCGGGGAACTACAATGAGCAGTTCTTC. Translation gives CASVAGNYNEQFF.

The chain has TRBV20-1 and TRBJ2-5; tentative D call: TRBD1 (6 bases). The J call may be incorrect, as the DNA end agrees better with TRBJ2-1. Looked up from germline, CDR1 is DFQATT and CDR2 is SNEGSKA (reference sequence). The CDR3 is made up of 14 amino acids. In DNA form, the CDR3 reads TGCAGTGCTTCAGCCGACAGGTTCTACAATGAGCAGTTCTTC. Protein product: CSASADRFYNEQFF.

The chain is built from TRBV2 and TRBJ1-2; 10 bases match TRBD1. CDR3 size: 13 residues. CDR1 and CDR2 (germline): SNHLY, FYNNEI. V was pared by 9 bases and J by 5 bases, with 6 bases of the junction left unmatched. DNA for the CDR3: TGTGCCAGTGGAGACAGGGGGCTTTATGGCTACACCTTC. This translates into CASGDRGLYGYTF. The variable domain in full, with the rest retrieved from reference TRBV2 and TRBJ1-2, is EPEVTQTPSHQVTQMGQEVILRCVPISNHLYFYWYRQILGQKVEFLVSFYNNEISEKSEIFDDQFSVERPDGSNFTLKIRSTKLEDSAMYFCASGDRGLYGYTFGSGTRLTVV.

The genes are TRBV28 and TRBJ2-7, with 9 bases matching TRBD2. This CDR3 comprises 15 residues. Per germline, CDR1 MDHEN and CDR2 SYDVKM. J was trimmed by 3 bases and V by 4 bases; bases with no gene match: 7. CDR3 region: CASSSPSGNIYEQYF. The DNA for the CDR3 is TGTGCCAGCAGTTCTCCTAGCGGGAATATCTACGAGCAGTACTTC.

V is TRBV20-1 and J is TRBJ1-6, with D possibly TRBD1 on 5 matching bases. The length of the CDR3 is 14 residues. Germline CDR1 and CDR2: DFQATT and SNEGSKA (reference sequence). V was clipped by 6 bases and J by 14 bases, with 23 bases between them. CDR3 in amino acids: CSANRAQGRLALHF. The CDR3 DNA reads TGCAGTGCCAACCGCGCCCAGGGTCGGTTAGCCCTCCACTTT.

J is TRBJ2-7 and V is TRBV28; 7 bases fit TRBD2. This CDR3 has 15 residues. V shed 5 bases and J 2 bases; nucleotides not matched to a gene: 9. The germline V gene has CDR1 MDHEN and CDR2 SYDVKM. The CDR3 DNA reads TGTGCCAGCAGTGCCCCAAGGGAGGGAGCCTACGAGCAGTACTTC. It specifies CASSAPREGAYEQYF.